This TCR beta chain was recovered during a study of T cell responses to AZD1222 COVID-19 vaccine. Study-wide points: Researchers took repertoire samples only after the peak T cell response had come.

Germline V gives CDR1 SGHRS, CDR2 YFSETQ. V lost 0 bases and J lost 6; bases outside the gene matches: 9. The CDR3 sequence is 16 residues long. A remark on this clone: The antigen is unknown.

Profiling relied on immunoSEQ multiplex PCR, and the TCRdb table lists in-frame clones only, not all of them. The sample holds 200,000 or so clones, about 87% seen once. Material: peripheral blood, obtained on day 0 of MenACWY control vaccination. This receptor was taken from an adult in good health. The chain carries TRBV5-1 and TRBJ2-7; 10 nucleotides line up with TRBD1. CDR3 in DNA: TGCGCCAGCAGCTTGGTGCCCGGGACAGGGGTTGGCGAGCAGTACTTC. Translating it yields CASSLVPGTGVGEQYF.